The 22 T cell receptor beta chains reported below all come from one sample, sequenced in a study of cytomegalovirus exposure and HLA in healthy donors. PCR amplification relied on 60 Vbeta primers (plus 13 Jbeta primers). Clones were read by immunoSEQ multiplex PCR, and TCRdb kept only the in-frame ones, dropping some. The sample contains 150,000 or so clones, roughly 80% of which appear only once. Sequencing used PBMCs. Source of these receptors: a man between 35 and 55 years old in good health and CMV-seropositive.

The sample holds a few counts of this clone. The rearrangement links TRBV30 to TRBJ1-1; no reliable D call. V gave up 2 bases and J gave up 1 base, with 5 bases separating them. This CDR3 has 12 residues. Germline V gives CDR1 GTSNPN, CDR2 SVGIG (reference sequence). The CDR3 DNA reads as TGTGCCTGGAGTCTCGGGAACACTGAAGCTTTCTTT. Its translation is CAWSLGNTEAFF.

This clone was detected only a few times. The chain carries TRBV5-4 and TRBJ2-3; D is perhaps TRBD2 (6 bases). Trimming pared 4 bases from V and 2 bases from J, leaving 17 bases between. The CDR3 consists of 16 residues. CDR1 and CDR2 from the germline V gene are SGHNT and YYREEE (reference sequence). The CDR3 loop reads CASSTPSAGPTDTQYF. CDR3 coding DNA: TGTGCCAGCAGCACCCCTAGCGCGGGGCCCACAGATACGCAGTATTTT. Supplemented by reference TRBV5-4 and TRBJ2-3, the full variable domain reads ETGVTQSPTHLIKTRGQQVTLRCSSQSGHNTVSWYQQALGQGPQFIFQYYREEENGRGNFPPRFSGLQFPNYSSELNVNALELDDSALYLCASSTPSAGPTDTQYFGPGTRLTVL.

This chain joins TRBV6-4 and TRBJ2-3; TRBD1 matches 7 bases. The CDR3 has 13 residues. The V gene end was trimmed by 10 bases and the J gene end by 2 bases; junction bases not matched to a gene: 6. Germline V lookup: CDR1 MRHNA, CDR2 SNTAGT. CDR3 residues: CATRGTNTDTQYF. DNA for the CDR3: TGTGCCACCAGGGGGACAAACACAGATACGCAGTATTTT.

CDR3 coding DNA: TGTGCCAGCTCACCAGGGAGCTATGGCTACACCTTC. It yields the protein CASSPGSYGYTF. The chain recombines TRBV18 with TRBJ1-2; D gene ambiguous. CDR3 length: 12 amino acids. Between the trimmed V and J ends, which lost 2 bases and 4 bases, there was a span of 5 bases. CDR1 KGHSH and CDR2 LQKENI come from the germline V gene.

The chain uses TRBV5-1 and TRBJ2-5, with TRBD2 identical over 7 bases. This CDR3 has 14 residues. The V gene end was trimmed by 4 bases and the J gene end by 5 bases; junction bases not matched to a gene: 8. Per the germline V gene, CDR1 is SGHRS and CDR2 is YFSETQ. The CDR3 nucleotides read TGCGCCAGCAGCGGGGGAGGGCCCGTTGAGACCCAGTACTTC. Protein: CASSGGGPVETQYF.

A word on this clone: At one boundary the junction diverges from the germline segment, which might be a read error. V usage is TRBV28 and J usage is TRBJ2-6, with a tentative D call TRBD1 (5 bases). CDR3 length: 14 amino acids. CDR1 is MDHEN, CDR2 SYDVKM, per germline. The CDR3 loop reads CASSLGSGANGLTF. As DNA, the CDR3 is TGTGCCAGCAGTTTGGGAAGTGGGGCCAACGGCCTGACTTTC.

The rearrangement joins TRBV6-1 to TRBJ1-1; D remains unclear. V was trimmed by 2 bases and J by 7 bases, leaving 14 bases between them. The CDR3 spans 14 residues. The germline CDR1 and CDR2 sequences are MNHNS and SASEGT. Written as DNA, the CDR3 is TGTGCCAGCAGTGAAAGACCCGGAAGAGGTGAAGCTTTCTTT. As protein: CASSERPGRGEAFF.

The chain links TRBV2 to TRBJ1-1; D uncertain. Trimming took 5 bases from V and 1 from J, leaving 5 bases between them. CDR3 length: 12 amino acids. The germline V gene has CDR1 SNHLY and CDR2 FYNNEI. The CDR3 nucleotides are TGTGCCAGCAGTACACAGAACACTGAAGCTTTCTTT. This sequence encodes CASSTQNTEAFF.

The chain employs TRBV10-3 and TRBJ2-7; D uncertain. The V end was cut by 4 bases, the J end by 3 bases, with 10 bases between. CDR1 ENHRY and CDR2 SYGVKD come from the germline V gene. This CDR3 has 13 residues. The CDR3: CAISVEEDYEQYF. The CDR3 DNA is TGTGCCATCAGTGTTGAGGAAGACTACGAGCAGTACTTC.

CDR3 in amino acids: CSVENPPTSHNEQFF. The CDR3 DNA follows: TGCAGCGTTGAAAACCCCCCGACTAGTCACAATGAGCAGTTCTTC. This chain uses TRBV29-1 with TRBJ2-1, with D possibly being TRBD2 (6 bases). Deletions cut 2 bases from V and 5 bases from J, with 16 bases between. Germline-derived CDR1 and CDR2 are SQVTM and ANQGSEA. This CDR3 contains 15 residues.

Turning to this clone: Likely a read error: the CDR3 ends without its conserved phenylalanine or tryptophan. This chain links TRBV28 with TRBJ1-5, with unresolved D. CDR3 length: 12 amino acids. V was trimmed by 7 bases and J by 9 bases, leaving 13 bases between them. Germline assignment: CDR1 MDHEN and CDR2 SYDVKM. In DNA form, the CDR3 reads TGTGCCAGCACTATGGGAGGTTCGCCCCAGCATCTT. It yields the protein CASTMGGSPQHL.

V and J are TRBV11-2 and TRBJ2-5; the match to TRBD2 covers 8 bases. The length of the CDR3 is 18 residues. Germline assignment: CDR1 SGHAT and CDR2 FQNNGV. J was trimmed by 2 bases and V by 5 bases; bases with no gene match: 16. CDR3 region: CASSLPAGTSGGQETQYF. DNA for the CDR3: TGTGCCAGCAGCCTACCCGCGGGGACTAGTGGGGGACAAGAGACCCAGTACTTC.

For the CDR3, the DNA is TGTGCCAGTAGTACCTCACTTACAGGTTCCTCTGGAAACACCATATATTTT. Protein product: CASSTSLTGSSGNTIYF. The chain employs TRBV19 and TRBJ1-3; a weak D match, TRBD1 (5 bases). Germline V gene data show CDR1 as LNHDA and CDR2 as SQIVND (reference sequence). The CDR3 is 17 residues long. V lost 4 bases and J 0 bases, leaving 16 bases between the germline ends.

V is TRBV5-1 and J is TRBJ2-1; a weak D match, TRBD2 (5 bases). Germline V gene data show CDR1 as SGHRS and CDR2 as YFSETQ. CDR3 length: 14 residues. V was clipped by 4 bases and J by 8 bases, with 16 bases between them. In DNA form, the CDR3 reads TGCGCCAGCAGCCGAGCCGGGAAGGTAGATGAGCAGTTCTTC. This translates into CASSRAGKVDEQFF.

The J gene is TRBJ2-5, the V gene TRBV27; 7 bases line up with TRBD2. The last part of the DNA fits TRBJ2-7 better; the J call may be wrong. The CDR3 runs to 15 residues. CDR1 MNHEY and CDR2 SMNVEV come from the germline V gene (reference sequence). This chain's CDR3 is CASSLVGRSYYEQYF. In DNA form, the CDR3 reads TGTGCCAGCAGTTTAGTCGGGAGGAGCTACTACGAGCAGTACTTC.

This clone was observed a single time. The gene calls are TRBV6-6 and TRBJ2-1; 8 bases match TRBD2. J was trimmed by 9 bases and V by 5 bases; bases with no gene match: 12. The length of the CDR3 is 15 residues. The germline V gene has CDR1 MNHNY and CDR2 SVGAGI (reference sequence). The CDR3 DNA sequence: TGTGCCAGCAGTCCCACTAGCGGATCATCGGGTGAGCAGTTCTTC. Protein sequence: CASSPTSGSSGEQFF.

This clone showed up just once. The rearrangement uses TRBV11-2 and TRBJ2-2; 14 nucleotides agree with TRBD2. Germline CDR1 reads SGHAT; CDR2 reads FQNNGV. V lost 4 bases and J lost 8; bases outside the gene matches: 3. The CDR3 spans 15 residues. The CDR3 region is CASSSGLAGGGELFF. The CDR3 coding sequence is TGTGCCAGCAGCTCAGGACTAGCGGGAGGTGGGGAGCTGTTTTTT.

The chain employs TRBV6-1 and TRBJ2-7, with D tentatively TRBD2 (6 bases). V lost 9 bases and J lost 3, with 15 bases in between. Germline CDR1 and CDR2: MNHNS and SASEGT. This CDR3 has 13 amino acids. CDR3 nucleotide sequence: TGTGCCAGTAGTCCGCGGGATGGCTACGAGCAGTACTTC. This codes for CASSPRDGYEQYF.

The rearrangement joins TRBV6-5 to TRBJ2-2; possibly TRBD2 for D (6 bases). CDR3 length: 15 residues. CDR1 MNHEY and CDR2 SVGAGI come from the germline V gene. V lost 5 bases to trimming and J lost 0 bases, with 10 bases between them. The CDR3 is CASSREPANTGELFF. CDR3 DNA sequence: TGTGCCAGCAGTCGGGAGCCCGCGAACACCGGGGAGCTGTTTTTT.

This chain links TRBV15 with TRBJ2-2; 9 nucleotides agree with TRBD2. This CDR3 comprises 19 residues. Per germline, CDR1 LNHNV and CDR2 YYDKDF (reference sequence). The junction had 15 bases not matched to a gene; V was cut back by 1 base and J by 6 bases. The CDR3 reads CATSRGSVNSGSSAGELFF. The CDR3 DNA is TGTGCCACCAGCAGAGGATCCGTGAATAGCGGGAGTTCGGCCGGGGAGCTGTTTTTT.

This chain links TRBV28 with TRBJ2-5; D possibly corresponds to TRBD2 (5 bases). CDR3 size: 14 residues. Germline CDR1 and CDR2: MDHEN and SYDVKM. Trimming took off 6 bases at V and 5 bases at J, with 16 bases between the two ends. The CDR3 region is CASSHLGRGETQYF. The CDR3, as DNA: TGTGCCAGCAGCCACCTTGGACGAGGGGAGACCCAGTACTTC.

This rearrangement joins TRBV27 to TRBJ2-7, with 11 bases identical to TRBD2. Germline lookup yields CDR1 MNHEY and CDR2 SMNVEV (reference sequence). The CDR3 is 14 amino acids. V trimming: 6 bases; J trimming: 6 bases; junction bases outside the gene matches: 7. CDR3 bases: TGTGCCAGCAGAATAGCGGGAGGGCCGGGCGAGCAGTACTTC. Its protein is CASRIAGGPGEQYF.